The 30 T cell receptor beta chains in this list originate from one sample, sequenced in a study of T cells in Graves' hyperthyroidism and ophthalmopathy. TCR beta CDR3 regions were amplified from RNA. The primer set for the first-round RT-PCR of the TCR CDR3 was HTBI. TCRdb reprocessed the multiplex PCR reads via MiXCR and lists one record per CDR3 protein. This sample has some 800,000 distinct CDR3 sequences, with 38% found just once. Material: blood. The receptor source for this set is a man aged 18 to 30 with Graves' hyperthyroidism.

This clonotype appeared many times. The chain recombines TRBV29-1 with TRBJ2-5; D ambiguous. V lost 6 bases to trimming and J lost 5 bases, with 13 bases between them. In germline, CDR1 is SQVTM, CDR2 ANQGSEA. CDR3 length: 12 amino acids. As DNA, the CDR3 is TGCAGCGTGGACGGCCCTGGGGAGACCCAGTACTTC. It is translated as CSVDGPGETQYF.

The chain employs TRBV5-1 and TRBJ1-1; D is perhaps TRBD1 (5 bases). Germline assignment: CDR1 SGHRS and CDR2 YFSETQ. The CDR3 covers 15 residues. V was trimmed by 2 bases and J by 0 bases, leaving 11 bases between them. CDR3 amino acids: CASSFRGGMNTEAFF. CDR3 sequence (DNA): TGCGCCAGCAGCTTCCGCGGGGGAATGAACACTGAAGCTTTCTTT.

The chain carries TRBV7-2 and TRBJ2-2; tentative D call: TRBD2 (5 bases). Germline-derived CDR1 and CDR2 are SGHTA and FQGNSA. The CDR3 covers 14 residues. V was pared by 6 bases and J by 7 bases, with 15 bases between. CDR3 amino acids: CASSPRGSIGELFF. The CDR3 nucleotides are TGTGCCAGCAGTCCTCGAGGGAGCATCGGGGAGCTGTTTTTT.

This clonotype turned up a few times. The V call is TRBV19, the J call TRBJ1-6; D perhaps matches TRBD1 (6 bases). The CDR3 loop spans 15 amino acids. With 4 bases removed from V and 7 bases from J, the gap between germline ends came to 14 bases. Germline V gene lookup returns CDR1 LNHDA and CDR2 SQIVND (reference sequence). The CDR3 reads CASSTPGARNSPLHF. As DNA, the CDR3 is TGTGCCAGTAGTACGCCGGGGGCGAGAAATTCACCCCTCCACTTT.

V usage is TRBV11-2 and J usage is TRBJ2-7, with D tentatively TRBD1 (5 bases). CDR3 size: 15 residues. The germline V gene has CDR1 SGHAT and CDR2 FQNNGV. Trimming took off 1 base at V and 0 bases at J, with 10 bases between the two ends. In DNA, the CDR3 is TGTGCCAGCAGCTTAGGTTATGACAGCTCCTACGAGCAGTACTTC. Translated: CASSLGYDSSYEQYF.

The V and J genes are TRBV9 and TRBJ2-5, with a tentative D call TRBD2 (6 bases). With 0 bases removed from V and 2 bases from J, the gap between germline ends came to 8 bases. The CDR3 length is 14 residues. Germline V gene sequence: CDR1 SGDLS, CDR2 YYNGEE. CDR3 DNA: TGTGCCAGCAGCGTAGGGACTATTCAAGAGACCCAGTACTTC. Translating gives CASSVGTIQETQYF.

This clonotype was seen many times. The CDR3 sequence is CASSTSGTIYGYTF. CDR3 coding DNA: TGTGCCAGTAGTACCTCCGGGACAATCTATGGCTACACCTTC. This chain joins TRBV19 and TRBJ1-2; perhaps TRBD1 as D (6 bases). The CDR3 length is 14 residues. Germline V gene sequence: CDR1 LNHDA, CDR2 SQIVND (reference sequence). V was trimmed by 4 bases and J by 4 bases, leaving 13 bases between them.

The chain recombines TRBV20-1 with TRBJ2-7, with 11 bases fitting TRBD1. V dropped 6 bases and J dropped 5; count of bases not matched to a gene: 6. The CDR3 is 13 residues long. Germline V gene data show CDR1 as DFQATT and CDR2 as SNEGSKA (reference sequence). The CDR3 coding sequence is TGCAGTGCGAGGGGGACAGGGGGTCACGAGCAGTACTTC. Protein sequence: CSARGTGGHEQYF.

The V call is TRBV9, the J call TRBJ2-2, with no clear D. Trimming removed 5 bases from V and 1 base from J, with 6 bases in between. The CDR3 extends over 13 amino acids. Germline CDR1 reads SGDLS; CDR2 reads YYNGEE. CDR3 region: CASREWNTGELFF. Here the CDR3 DNA reads TGTGCCAGCAGAGAATGGAACACCGGGGAGCTGTTTTTT.

Note on this clonotype: This sequence may be a read error, since a much larger clone differs from it by one base. The chain couples TRBV7-1 to TRBJ1-1; 8 positions match TRBD1. TRBV7-1 is designated an ORF whose function remains uncertain. Trimming took 3 bases from V and 10 from J; bases not matched to a gene: 1. This CDR3 spans 11 amino acids. CDR3 DNA sequence: TGTGCCAGCAGCTCGGACAGGGTAGCTTTCTTT. The encoded protein is CASSSDRVAFF.

Only a few counts were recorded for this clonotype. V is TRBV4-1 and J is TRBJ2-7, with D uncertain. The germline V gene encodes CDR1 MGHRA and CDR2 YSYEKL. This CDR3 spans 14 amino acids. The V and J ends lost 4 bases and 3 bases respectively, with 13 bases between them. Here the CDR3 DNA reads TGCGCCAGCAGCCCAACGAGGTCCCACTACGAGCAGTACTTC. Translating gives CASSPTRSHYEQYF.

This chain links TRBV5-1 with TRBJ1-1, with D perhaps matching TRBD1 (5 bases). Trimming removed 4 bases at V and 4 bases at J, with 14 bases between. Germline lookup yields CDR1 SGHRS and CDR2 YFSETQ. The CDR3 runs 14 residues. The CDR3 region has the DNA TGCGCCAGCAGCGACCCAGGGACGGGCACTGAAGCTTTCTTT. Protein sequence: CASSDPGTGTEAFF.

In regard to this clonotype: This clone may be a read error of a much larger clone one base away. The gene calls are TRBV2 and TRBJ1-4; possibly TRBD1 for D (6 bases). This CDR3 is 14 amino acids long. CDR1 and CDR2 (germline): SNHLY, FYNNEI. Trimming removed 6 bases at V and 5 bases at J, with 13 bases between. The CDR3 DNA is TGTGCCAGCAGCCCCCCACAGGGAAATGAAAAACTGTTTTTT. This gives the protein CASSPPQGNEKLFF. The entire variable domain, with the rest obtained from reference TRBV2 and TRBJ1-4, is as follows: EPEVTQTPSHQVTQMGQEVILRCVPISNHLYFYWYRQILGQKVEFLVSFYNNEISEKSEIFDDQFSVERPDGSNFTLKIRSTKLEDSAMYFCASSPPQGNEKLFFGSGTQLSVL.

This clonotype was detected many times. The chain employs TRBV9 and TRBJ2-7, with D unclear. Germline V gene lookup returns CDR1 SGDLS and CDR2 YYNGEE. V dropped 0 bases and J dropped 3 bases, with 10 bases sitting between them. The CDR3 has 14 residues. The CDR3 is CASSVAPLSYEQYF. CDR3 nucleotide sequence: TGTGCCAGCAGCGTAGCTCCCCTGAGCTACGAGCAGTACTTC.

J is TRBJ2-7 and V is TRBV12-3 or TRBV12-4, with 9 nucleotides matching TRBD1. After removal of 6 bases from V and 6 bases from J, the junction contained 9 bases not matched to a gene. The CDR3 has 14 amino acids. The CDR3 region has the DNA TGTGCCAGCAGGGGACAGGGCGATGGCGCCGAGCAGTACTTC. Translating it yields CASRGQGDGAEQYF.

V is TRBV19 and J is TRBJ1-1; possible D gene TRBD1, 6 bases. Germline V gene sequence: CDR1 LNHDA, CDR2 SQIVND (reference sequence). Trimming shortened V by 4 bases and J by 3 bases, and 15 bases separated the two germline ends. The CDR3 runs to 15 residues. The CDR3 loop is CASSTLRGGDTEAFF. The CDR3 nucleotides read TGTGCCAGTAGTACCCTCAGGGGAGGGGACACTGAAGCTTTCTTT.

This clonotype was seen repeatedly, ten times or more. The chain is built from TRBV7-9 and TRBJ2-7, with D possibly TRBD2 on 6 matching bases. The CDR3 loop spans 15 amino acids. Germline V gene data show CDR1 as SEHNR and CDR2 as FQNEAQ (reference sequence). V lost 5 bases and J lost 3, with 17 bases in between. CDR3 region: CASSLGGGSGYEQYF. The CDR3 bases are TGTGCCAGCAGCCTAGGTGGAGGGTCGGGCTACGAGCAGTACTTC.

V usage is TRBV29-1 and J usage is TRBJ1-1; D remains unclear. V lost 3 bases and J lost 0, with 8 bases in between. The germline gives CDR1 SQVTM, CDR2 ANQGSEA. This CDR3 has 13 amino acids. CDR3 region: CSVESALNTEAFF. The CDR3, as DNA: TGCAGCGTTGAGTCAGCCCTGAACACTGAAGCTTTCTTT.

The rearrangement uses TRBV2 and TRBJ2-2; 9 nucleotides line up with TRBD1. V was clipped by 6 bases and J by 5 bases; unmatched bases: 10. Germline V gene sequence: CDR1 SNHLY, CDR2 FYNNEI. The CDR3 is 16 amino acids. The CDR3 protein is CASRDDRGRRTGELFF. As DNA, the CDR3 is TGTGCCAGCAGAGACGACAGGGGGAGACGGACCGGGGAGCTGTTTTTT.

Regarding this clonotype: A junction boundary mismatches the germline segment, possibly from a read error. The chain carries TRBV12-3 or TRBV12-4 and TRBJ2-5, with 9 bases fitting TRBD2. CDR3 length: 13 residues. DNA for the CDR3: TGCGCGGCGGGGGGGACTTCCCAAGAGACCCAGTACTTC. Translating it yields CAAGGTSQETQYF.

This clonotype was seen more than once but under ten times. The CDR3 sequence is CSARDRLYEQYF. The CDR3 DNA reads as TGCAGTGCTAGAGATCGGCTTTACGAGCAGTACTTC. The chain links TRBV20-1 to TRBJ2-7; no firm D call. Germline CDR1 DFQATT, CDR2 SNEGSKA (reference sequence). The CDR3 extends over 12 amino acids. V lost 0 bases to trimming and J lost 4 bases, with 7 bases between them.

The rearrangement links TRBV9 to TRBJ1-2; D might be TRBD1 (5 bases). V was cut by 4 bases and J by 4 bases, with 17 bases left in between. This CDR3 region has 15 residues. Germline V lookup: CDR1 SGDLS, CDR2 YYNGEE. The CDR3 here is CASSQSAGRPYGYTF. The CDR3 DNA is TGTGCCAGCAGCCAATCCGCGGGACGCCCCTATGGCTACACCTTC.

On this clonotype itself: A much larger clone sits a single nucleotide away, making a read error possible. The V and J genes are TRBV7-8 and TRBJ2-2; D gene unclear. This CDR3 has 17 amino acids. V was pared by 3 bases and J by 3 bases, with 17 bases between. In germline, CDR1 is SGHVS, CDR2 FQNEAQ. CDR3 protein: CASSLGPSLGYTGELFF. CDR3 DNA: TGTGCCAGCAGCTTGGGTCCCTCGCTGGGATACACCGGGGAGCTGTTTTTT. The whole variable domain, filled in from reference TRBV7-8 and TRBJ2-2, reads GAGVSQSPRYKVAKRGQDVALRCDPISGHVSLFWYQQALGQGPEFLTYFQNEAQLDKSGLPSDRFFAERPEGSVSTLKIQRTQQEDSAVYLCASSLGPSLGYTGELFFGEGSRLTVL.

V and J are TRBV7-8 and TRBJ2-7; tentatively, D is TRBD2 (5 bases). The V end was cut by 3 bases, the J end by 7 bases, with 10 bases between. This CDR3 has 12 amino acids. CDR1 is SGHVS, CDR2 FQNEAQ, per germline. CDR3: CASSFSGLEQYF. CDR3 nucleotide sequence: TGTGCCAGCAGCTTCAGCGGTTTAGAGCAGTACTTC. Supplemented by reference TRBV7-8 and TRBJ2-7, the full variable domain reads GAGVSQSPRYKVAKRGQDVALRCDPISGHVSLFWYQQALGQGPEFLTYFQNEAQLDKSGLPSDRFFAERPEGSVSTLKIQRTQQEDSAVYLCASSFSGLEQYFGPGTRLTVT.

A few counts support this clonotype. The rearrangement links TRBV6-5 to TRBJ1-3, with D maybe TRBD1 (5 bases). The CDR3 covers 14 residues. V lost 5 bases and J lost 4, with 12 bases in between. Germline V gene data show CDR1 as MNHEY and CDR2 as SVGAGI. DNA for the CDR3: TGTGCCAGCAGTGGGTCGGGGACCGGAAACACCATATATTTT. As protein: CASSGSGTGNTIYF.

Remarks on this clonotype: A read error may produce the germline difference seen at one junction end. This chain uses TRBV6-1 with TRBJ1-5; D perhaps matches TRBD1 (5 bases). Germline V CDR1 and CDR2: MNHNS, SASEGT. The CDR3 extends over 16 amino acids. The CDR3 spells CANSEATAHSNQPQHF. CDR3 in DNA: TGTGCCAACAGTGAAGCGACAGCCCATAGCAATCAGCCCCAGCATTTT.

This clonotype was detected many times. The chain carries TRBV7-2 and TRBJ1-3, with D unclear. V lost 5 bases, J lost 3 bases, and 5 bases lay in between. Germline V lookup: CDR1 SGHTA, CDR2 FQGNSA. This CDR3 contains 12 residues. This chain's CDR3 is CASSPNGNTIYF. The CDR3 region has the DNA TGTGCCAGCAGCCCGAATGGAAACACCATATATTTT.

The table lists this clonotype with a few counts. This chain connects TRBV19 to TRBJ1-4; possible D gene TRBD1, 5 bases. V gave up 4 bases and J gave up 4 bases, with 10 bases separating them. Germline V gene lookup returns CDR1 LNHDA and CDR2 SQIVND (reference sequence). The CDR3 runs 14 residues. The CDR3 loop is CASSTRDGNEKLFF. The CDR3 region has the DNA TGTGCCAGTAGTACCCGGGACGGTAATGAAAAACTGTTTTTT.

On this clonotype: A much larger clone differs by one base, so this may be a read error. The chain is built from TRBV19 and TRBJ1-5; a possible D gene is TRBD1 (6 bases). The CDR3 covers 13 residues. Germline V gives CDR1 LNHDA, CDR2 SQIVND (reference sequence). CDR3 nucleotides: TGTGTCAGTAGTCCTGGGGGCAGTCAGCCCCAGCATTTT. Translated, it gives CVSSPGGSQPQHF.

The chain uses TRBV5-1 and TRBJ2-7; unclear D gene. Trimming stripped 2 bases from V and 0 bases from J, with 9 bases between. There are 14 residues in the CDR3. Germline CDR1 reads SGHRS; CDR2 reads YFSETQ. The CDR3 bases are TGCGCCAGCAGCTTTTCAGTTAACTCCTACGAGCAGTACTTC. It encodes CASSFSVNSYEQYF.